The 4 T cell receptor beta chains listed next were all sequenced from one sample in a study of human thymus T cells. Profiling relied on immunoSEQ multiplex PCR, and the TCRdb table lists in-frame clones only, not all of them. The table records some 46,000 clones, 94% of them present only once. The sample comprised blood. These receptors all come from a boy younger than two with a congenital heart defect but otherwise immunologically healthy.

V gene TRBV6-6 combines with J gene TRBJ1-6; 7 bases align to TRBD1. The CDR3 sequence is 15 residues long. The V gene end was trimmed by 3 bases and the J gene end by 9 bases; junction bases not matched to a gene: 8. The germline V gene encodes CDR1 MNHNY and CDR2 SVGAGI (reference sequence). The CDR3 DNA sequence: TGTGCCAGCAGTTATTCAGACAGGGAGGCTTCACCCCTCCACTTT. Translated: CASSYSDREASPLHF.

A single count supports this clone. The CDR3 reads CASSQDPAGGNEQFF. The CDR3 region has the DNA TGTGCCAGCAGCCAAGACCCAGCGGGGGGGAATGAGCAGTTCTTC. V gene TRBV4-2 combines with J gene TRBJ2-1; TRBD2 matches 10 bases. The CDR3 loop spans 15 amino acids. The germline CDR1 and CDR2 sequences are LGHNA and YNFKEQ. After removal of 0 bases from V and 7 bases from J, the junction contained 3 bases not matched to a gene.

The CDR3 protein is CASSYGSSGPYEQYF. CDR3 coding DNA: TGTGCCAGCAGTTACGGCTCTAGCGGACCCTACGAGCAGTACTTC. The rearrangement links TRBV6-5 to TRBJ2-7, with TRBD2 matching over 7 bases. V gave up 2 bases and J gave up 2 bases; unmatched junction bases: 6. Per the germline V gene, CDR1 is MNHEY and CDR2 is SVGAGI. This CDR3 is 15 amino acids long.

The rearrangement uses TRBV28 and TRBJ1-1; no firm D call. V shed 10 bases and J shed 3 bases, with 15 bases lying between them. Germline V gives CDR1 MDHEN, CDR2 SYDVKM. The CDR3 is made up of 13 amino acids. CDR3 region: CATEGSSDTEAFF. For the CDR3, the DNA is TGTGCCACGGAAGGTTCTTCGGACACTGAAGCTTTCTTT.